Listed below are T cell receptor beta chains from one sample, sequenced in a study of cytomegalovirus exposure and HLA in healthy donors. Assay: immunoSEQ multiplex PCR; the TCRdb copy retains only in-frame clones and omits some. The sample contains 200,000 or so clones, about 79% of which appear only once. Sequencing was performed on PBMCs. The receptors were gathered from a woman in her twenties or thirties in good health and CMV-seropositive. The conserved cysteine and the conserved F or W are not part of the CDR3 here. The order of the fields is J gene, clone size, D gene, V gene, CDR3 protein. D genes are given only for firm matches. Clone size is stated in some rows and not others, as once, few, many or a class when expanded.

>TRBJ1-1|-|-|TRBV6-5
ASSYSGTNTEAF
>TRBJ2-1|-|-|TRBV7-2
ASSLATEYNEQF
>TRBJ2-7|-|-|TRBV6-5
ASSYFTGYEQY
>TRBJ1-1|few|-|TRBV6-5
ASSPTGNTEAF
>TRBJ1-2|once|-|TRBV25-1
ASSEYQTMGGYT
>TRBJ1-2|-|TRBD1|TRBV27
ASSLQGADSNSNYGYT
>TRBJ1-2|-|TRBD1|TRBV2
ASSEATQLTGDGYT
>TRBJ1-2|-|-|TRBV6-6
ASSQADYGYT
>TRBJ2-1|-|TRBD2|TRBV18
ASSPRVAGSSYNEQF
>TRBJ1-3|-|-|TRBV30
AWNQGSGNTIY
>TRBJ2-3|few|-|TRBV2
ASSESATNTDTQY
>TRBJ2-2|-|TRBD2|TRBV5-1
ASSRFNLAGDLLMNTGELF
>TRBJ2-3|-|-|TRBV2
ASSSRSGYGTDTQY
>TRBJ2-3|-|TRBD1|TRBV5-1
ASSQGTVTDTQY
>TRBJ2-7|few|-|TRBV7-2
ASSFVNEQY
>TRBJ1-1|-|TRBD1|TRBV28
ASSTSQGWGTEAF
>TRBJ1-4|-|-|TRBV29-1
SVKVQGNEKLF
>TRBJ1-5|few|-|TRBV5-4
ASSLDPGQPQH
>TRBJ2-5|-|-|TRBV19
ASSIDGGTPSETQY
>TRBJ2-1|-|TRBD2|TRBV5-1
ASSLAPASGSISYNEQF
>TRBJ2-5|-|TRBD2|TRBV28
ASSFPLGLAGQETQY
>TRBJ1-2|few|TRBD1|TRBV2
ASSDGRTGWYGYT